A single sample gave rise to the 25 T cell receptor beta chains below, sequenced in a study of tissue T cells after allogeneic stem cell transplantation. Clones were read by immunoSEQ multiplex PCR, and TCRdb kept only the in-frame ones, dropping some. Among fewer than 30,000 clones listed, 85% were seen once. This specimen was blood, taken before transplantation. Receptors originate from a woman between 18 and 50 years old who later had graft-versus-host disease after an allogeneic stem cell transplant.

This sequence joins TRBV28 and TRBJ1-1; possibly TRBD1 for D (5 bases). V shed 6 bases and J shed 3 bases, with 23 bases lying between them. This CDR3 region has 17 residues. CDR1 and CDR2 from the germline V gene are MDHEN and SYDVKM. Written as DNA, the CDR3 is TGTGCCAGCAGCCTCCCCAAGGGGATCCCCTTATACACTGAAGCTTTCTTT. Encoded protein: CASSLPKGIPLYTEAFF.

The table lists this clone with a count of one. J is TRBJ2-1 and V is TRBV7-2; 11 nucleotides align to TRBD2. Germline-derived CDR1 and CDR2 are SGHTA and FQGNSA. The CDR3 runs 15 residues. V trimming: 6 bases; J trimming: 2 bases; junction bases outside the gene matches: 3. For the CDR3, the DNA is TGTGCCAGCAGAATAGCGGGGGGGCCCTACAATGAGCAGTTCTTC. It specifies CASRIAGGPYNEQFF. Variable domain in full (rest from reference TRBV7-2 and TRBJ2-1): GAGVSQSPSNKVTEKGKDVELRCDPISGHTALYWYRQSLGQGLEFLIYFQGNSAPDKSGLPSDRFSAERTGGSVSTLTIQRTQQEDSAVYLCASRIAGGPYNEQFFGPGTRLTVL.

This clone is a singleton in its sample. This chain joins TRBV30 and TRBJ1-1; D remains unclear. This CDR3 has 14 residues. Germline CDR1 is GTSNPN and CDR2 is SVGIG (reference sequence). V dropped 3 bases and J dropped 1 base, with 12 bases sitting between them. The CDR3 DNA reads TGTGCCTGGAGGTTCGCGGCGAGGAACACTGAAGCTTTCTTT. Translated, it gives CAWRFAARNTEAFF.

This chain links TRBV5-1 with TRBJ1-4, with a weak D call TRBD1 (5 bases). Trimming stripped 0 bases from V and 4 bases from J, with 10 bases between. Per the germline V gene, CDR1 is SGHRS and CDR2 is YFSETQ. The CDR3 runs 15 residues. The DNA for the CDR3 is TGCGCCAGCAGCTTGGCGGGGCAGGATAATGAAAAACTGTTTTTT. Translation gives CASSLAGQDNEKLFF.

V gene TRBV27 combines with J gene TRBJ2-7; the match to TRBD1 covers 7 bases. The CDR3 length is 15 residues. The ends lost 5 bases at V and 6 bases at J; junction bases unmatched: 13. The germline V gene encodes CDR1 MNHEY and CDR2 SMNVEV (reference sequence). The CDR3 DNA is TGTGCCAGCAGTCCGATTGGTACAGGGGTCCGCGAGCAGTACTTC. This codes for CASSPIGTGVREQYF.

The V gene is TRBV5-6, the J gene TRBJ1-1, with TRBD1 matching over 7 bases. This CDR3 is built from 13 residues. The V gene end was trimmed by 5 bases and the J gene end by 3 bases; junction bases not matched to a gene: 4. Germline lookup yields CDR1 SGHDT and CDR2 YYEEEE. Here the CDR3 reads CASRGGGDTEAFF. The CDR3 DNA sequence: TGTGCCAGCAGGGGAGGGGGCGACACTGAAGCTTTCTTT.

This CDR3 is CASSRPDHTEAFF. The CDR3 DNA reads as TGTGCCAGCAGCCGCCCTGACCACACTGAAGCTTTCTTT. V usage is TRBV3-1 (or the pseudogene TRBV3-2) and J usage is TRBJ1-1; D is unresolved. Trimming took off 4 bases at V and 3 bases at J, with 9 bases between the two ends. The CDR3 is 13 amino acids. The germline V gene has CDR1 LGHDT and CDR2 YNNKEL (reference sequence).

This clone was observed a single time. The gene calls are TRBV7-8 and TRBJ2-1; D is uncertain. Looked up from germline, CDR1 is SGHVS and CDR2 is FQNEAQ. Trimming cost V 4 bases and J 4 bases, with 14 bases left between them. CDR3 length: 15 amino acids. The CDR3 DNA sequence: TGTGCCAGCAGCTCGATAGGGCAGTCTTACAATGAGCAGTTCTTC. Protein product: CASSSIGQSYNEQFF.

The V gene is TRBV12-3 or TRBV12-4, the J gene TRBJ1-2, with D uncertain. Between the trimmed V and J ends, which lost 5 bases and 7 bases, there was a span of 14 bases. The CDR3 loop spans 13 amino acids. This CDR3 reads CASSLGPERGYTF. Here the CDR3 DNA reads TGTGCCAGCAGTCTAGGACCCGAACGTGGCTACACCTTC.

The chain employs TRBV27 and TRBJ2-3, with D possibly being TRBD1 (6 bases). This CDR3 is built from 19 residues. V was pared by 2 bases and J by 0 bases, with 21 bases between. Germline V gives CDR1 MNHEY, CDR2 SMNVEV (reference sequence). The CDR3 sequence: CASSLQTEPRGWSTDTQYF. The CDR3 DNA follows: TGTGCCAGCAGTTTACAAACAGAACCCAGGGGATGGAGCACAGATACGCAGTATTTT.

J is TRBJ1-2 and V is TRBV30; D gene ambiguous. With 0 bases removed from V and 4 bases from J, the gap between germline ends came to 12 bases. Germline V gene data show CDR1 as GTSNPN and CDR2 as SVGIG (reference sequence). CDR3 length equals 14 residues. The CDR3 loop is CAWSVPGLVYGYTF. In DNA, the CDR3 is TGTGCCTGGAGTGTACCTGGCCTCGTCTATGGCTACACCTTC.

The chain links TRBV6-1 to TRBJ1-4, with TRBD1 identical over 9 bases. Germline values: CDR1 MNHNS, CDR2 SASEGT. This CDR3 is 16 amino acids long. After removal of 3 bases from V and 7 bases from J, the junction contained 9 bases not matched to a gene. The DNA for the CDR3 is TGTGCCAGCAGTGAGGTTCTCGGGACAGGGTCTGAAAAACTGTTTTTT. It specifies CASSEVLGTGSEKLFF.

The genes are TRBV28 and TRBJ2-7; perhaps TRBD2 as D (7 bases). Trimming took 4 bases from V and 0 from J, leaving 13 bases between them. Germline CDR1 MDHEN, CDR2 SYDVKM. This CDR3 contains 15 residues. CDR3: CASSSPGGLSYEQYF. The DNA of the CDR3 is TGTGCCAGCAGTTCCCCGGGGGGCCTCTCCTACGAGCAGTACTTC.

This chain joins TRBV2 and TRBJ1-1; D is uncertain. Deletions cut 6 bases from V and 3 bases from J, with 14 bases between. CDR3 length: 14 amino acids. Germline loops: CDR1 SNHLY, CDR2 FYNNEI. This CDR3 is CASRRRGGDTEAFF. In DNA form, the CDR3 reads TGTGCCAGCAGAAGGCGAGGTGGGGACACTGAAGCTTTCTTT. Supplemented by reference TRBV2 and TRBJ1-1, the full variable domain reads EPEVTQTPSHQVTQMGQEVILRCVPISNHLYFYWYRQILGQKVEFLVSFYNNEISEKSEIFDDQFSVERPDGSNFTLKIRSTKLEDSAMYFCASRRRGGDTEAFFGQGTRLTVV.

The rearrangement uses TRBV3-1 (or the pseudogene TRBV3-2) and TRBJ1-2, with 9 bases identical to TRBD1. Germline loops: CDR1 LGHDT, CDR2 YNNKEL (reference sequence). V shed 0 bases, J shed 4 bases, and the junction held 9 bases outside the gene matches. There are 17 residues in the CDR3. The CDR3 region is CASSQDPTGGAGYGYTF. CDR3 sequence (DNA): TGTGCCAGCAGCCAAGACCCAACAGGGGGCGCCGGCTATGGCTACACCTTC.

The chain joins TRBV29-1 to TRBJ1-2; no reliable D call. The length of the CDR3 is 11 residues. Germline-derived CDR1 and CDR2 are SQVTM and ANQGSEA. The ends were cut back, 1 base at V and 7 bases at J, with 7 bases in the middle. The DNA of the CDR3 is TGCAGCGTTGAAGTAAGGGCTGGCTACACCTTC. It codes for CSVEVRAGYTF.

The rearrangement uses TRBV4-3 and TRBJ1-6, with a tentative D call TRBD1 (6 bases). Germline loops: CDR1 LGHNA, CDR2 YSLEER. CDR3 length equals 16 residues. V was shortened by 0 bases and J by 10 bases, with 16 bases between the two germline ends. The DNA for the CDR3 is TGCGCCAGCAGCCAAGAAGGCGGGGGGGCTAACTCACCCCTCCACTTT. This translates into CASSQEGGGANSPLHF.

The V gene is TRBV6-4, the J gene TRBJ2-5, with 13 bases that match TRBD2. Trimming at V came to 0 bases and at J to 5 bases, leaving 0 bases not matched to a gene. Germline-derived CDR1 and CDR2 are MRHNA and SNTAGT. The CDR3 covers 15 residues. CDR3 bases: TGTGCCAGCAGTGACTCGACTAGCGGGGGGGAGACCCAGTACTTC. Amino acid sequence: CASSDSTSGGETQYF.

The genes are TRBV27 and TRBJ2-3; perhaps TRBD2 as D (6 bases). Germline V gene data show CDR1 as MNHEY and CDR2 as SMNVEV (reference sequence). The CDR3 has 20 residues. Trimming took off 3 bases at V and 6 bases at J, with 31 bases between the two ends. The CDR3 region is CASSLFGPLADQGFSDTQYF. Here the CDR3 DNA reads TGTGCCAGCAGTTTGTTTGGCCCATTAGCGGACCAGGGTTTTTCTGATACGCAGTATTTT.

This chain joins TRBV12-5 and TRBJ1-1, with D tentatively TRBD1 (6 bases). V lost 7 bases and J lost 0, with 18 bases in between. The length of the CDR3 is 16 residues. Germline CDR1 and CDR2: LGHNT and FRNRAP. CDR3 region: CASALGAGRMNTEAFF. CDR3 sequence (DNA): TGTGCTAGTGCCCTGGGGGCAGGCCGTATGAACACTGAAGCTTTCTTT. The variable domain in full, with the rest retrieved from reference TRBV12-5 and TRBJ1-1, is DARVTQTPRHKVTEMGQEVTMRCQPILGHNTVFWYRQTMMQGLELLAYFRNRAPLDDSGMPKDRFSAEMPDATLATLKIQPSEPRDSAVYFCASALGAGRMNTEAFFGQGTRLTVV.

The V gene is TRBV15, the J gene TRBJ1-2; 7 bases align to TRBD1. In germline, CDR1 is LNHNV, CDR2 YYDKDF (reference sequence). Losses at the gene ends were 5 bases for V and 3 bases for J; bases not matched to a gene: 9. There are 15 residues in the CDR3. The CDR3 nucleotides are TGTGCCACCAGCCTCGACAGGGCTATATACTATGGCTACACCTTC. It encodes CATSLDRAIYYGYTF.

The J gene is TRBJ2-1, the V gene TRBV27; TRBD1 is a possible D gene (5 bases). The CDR3 spans 15 residues. From germline, CDR1 is MNHEY and CDR2 SMNVEV (reference sequence). V lost 2 bases and J 7 bases, leaving 15 bases between the germline ends. The CDR3 spells CASSLIGASENEQFF. CDR3 DNA: TGTGCCAGCAGTTTAATTGGGGCCTCGGAGAATGAGCAGTTCTTC.

The rearrangement joins TRBV6-4 to TRBJ2-5, with D tentatively TRBD1 (6 bases). The germline CDR1 and CDR2 sequences are MRHNA and SNTAGT. The germline V and J ends were trimmed by 5 bases and 5 bases, with 15 bases remaining between them. The CDR3 contains 14 residues. The DNA of the CDR3 is TGTGCCAGCAGTCGGTGGGGGACATGGGAGACCCAGTACTTC. Translation gives CASSRWGTWETQYF.

The chain has TRBV19 and TRBJ1-2; 7 nucleotides line up with TRBD1. This CDR3 has 13 residues. V dropped 3 bases and J dropped 8; count of bases not matched to a gene: 6. Looked up from germline, CDR1 is LNHDA and CDR2 is SQIVND (reference sequence). CDR3 nucleotide sequence: TGTGCCAGTAGTATCGGGACAGTGCCCGGCTACACCTTC. Residues: CASSIGTVPGYTF.

The genes are TRBV19 and TRBJ2-3; 11 bases line up with TRBD2. V lost 5 bases to trimming and J lost 3 bases; unmatched junction nucleotides: 13. CDR1 and CDR2 (germline): LNHDA, SQIVND (reference sequence). The CDR3 length is 18 residues. DNA for the CDR3: TGTGCCAGTAGTGCAATAGCGGGAGGGCCCGTAGGGACAGATACGCAGTATTTT. It codes for CASSAIAGGPVGTDTQYF.